This is a list of T cell receptor beta chains from one sample in a study of blood T cell repertoires in COVID-19. The assay was immunoSEQ multiplex PCR, and TCRdb's table has in-frame clones only and misses some. The profile shows about 430,000 clones, 85% to 90% of them singletons. Sequenced: peripheral blood. These receptors all stem from a man younger than 35 with COVID-19, enrolled during active disease. Both conserved end residues are part of each CDR3. A D gene is named only where the DNA matches it firmly. Clone size is given for some rows only: seen once, a few or many times, or a class if the clone is expanded.

>TRBV11-2|-|TRBJ2-7|-
TGTGCCAGCAGCGTCGGTCCCTACGAGCAGTACTTC
CASSVGPYEQYF
>TRBV28|once|TRBJ1-2|-
TGTGCCAGCAGTTCCGGGAGAAGGGGCTACACCTTC
CASSSGRRGYTF
>TRBV5-1|-|TRBJ2-5|-
TGCGCCAGCAGCTTGGGGAGCAGCTACCAAGAGACCCAGTACTTC
CASSLGSSYQETQYF
>TRBV27|-|TRBJ2-7|TRBD2
TGTGCCAGCAGTTTACTAACTAGCGGGATCAACGAGCAGTACTTC
CASSLLTSGINEQYF
>TRBV2|once|TRBJ1-5|-
TGTGCCAGCAGGGAGCCACGGGGAGGGGGAATCAATCAGCCCCAGCATTTT
CASREPRGGGINQPQHF
>TRBV24-1|-|TRBJ2-2|TRBD1
TGTGCCACCAGTGACCTGGGTAACCCGCGGGACAGGGATAACACCGGGGAGCTGTTTTTT
CATSDLGNPRDRDNTGELFF
>TRBV3-1/TRBV3-2|-|TRBJ2-2|TRBD1
TGTGCCAGCAGCCAAGCGGGCCTACAGGGGACGAACGGGGAGCTGTTTTTT
CASSQAGLQGTNGELFF
>TRBV6-1|-|TRBJ2-4|-
TGTGCCAGCAGTGAAGCAAGGGGAACCAAAAACATTCAGTACTTC
CASSEARGTKNIQYF
>TRBV6-6|once|TRBJ2-1|TRBD2
TGTGCCGCCTCCAGACTAGCGGGGGGGCTGAATGAGCAGTTCTTC
CAASRLAGGLNEQFF
>TRBV7-3|-|TRBJ2-5|-
TGTGCCAGCAGCGGGACTTTCCAAGAGACCCAGTACTTC
CASSGTFQETQYF
>TRBV7-2|-|TRBJ2-2|TRBD1
TGTGCCAGCAACCCAGGGGGCGCGGGCGGGGAGCTGTTTTTT
CASNPGGAGGELFF
>TRBV10-2|-|TRBJ1-1|TRBD1
TGCGCCAGCACTACAGGGGGTAGGACTGAAGCTTTCTTT
CASTTGGRTEAFF
>TRBV2|-|TRBJ2-5|-
TGTGCCAGCACGCCCAGGGGAGCAGAGACCCAGTACTTC
CASTPRGAETQYF
>TRBV2|-|TRBJ1-6|-
TGTGCCAGCAGTAGCATCATTCCCCTCCACTTT
CASSSIIPLHF
>TRBV4-2|-|TRBJ2-3|TRBD2
TGTGCCAGCAGCCAAGGAACGGGGGGGGTAAACACAGATACGCAGTATTTT
CASSQGTGGVNTDTQYF
>TRBV7-9|-|TRBJ1-2|-
TGTGCCAGCAGCTTAGAGGGGCAGTTGTCCGCCTACTATGGCTACACCTTC
CASSLEGQLSAYYGYTF
>TRBV19|-|TRBJ2-1|TRBD2
TGTGCCAGTAGTGGCGGGGGGGATTACAATGAGCAGTTCTTC
CASSGGGDYNEQFF
>TRBV19|-|TRBJ2-7|-
TGTGCCAGTAGCGCTCCAGGTCCCTACGAGCAGTACTTC
CASSAPGPYEQYF
>TRBV2|-|TRBJ2-7|TRBD2
TGTGCCAGCAGTGAAGTGCGGGTTGGCGGGAGGGCCCGTGAGCAGTACTTC
CASSEVRVGGRAREQYF
>TRBV3-1/TRBV3-2|once|TRBJ1-1|-
TGTGCCAGCAGCAATCCGGGACAAATGAACACTGAAGCTTTCTTT
CASSNPGQMNTEAFF
>TRBV21-1|-|TRBJ2-3|-
TGTGCCAGCAGCACGGGCGGGACCGGTGCAGATACGCAGTATTTT
CASSTGGTGADTQYF
>TRBV7-9|few|TRBJ1-1|-
TGTGCCAGCAGCCTACTCGGGGGAGATGAAGCTTTCTTT
CASSLLGGDEAFF
>TRBV24-1|-|TRBJ2-7|TRBD1
TGTGCCACCAGGGACAGGGGCCTAACCTACGAGCAGTACTTC
CATRDRGLTYEQYF
>TRBV7-9|-|TRBJ2-7|TRBD2
TGTGCCAGCAGCTTCGGGGGGGTGTACGAGCAGTACTTC
CASSFGGVYEQYF
>TRBV5-4|-|TRBJ1-4|-
TGTGCCAGCAGCACCTCTACCCCCACAACTAATGAAAAACTGTTTTTT
CASSTSTPTTNEKLFF
>TRBV3-1/TRBV3-2|few|TRBJ1-1|TRBD1
TGTGCCAGCAGCCTAAGAGGGGGACAGGAAGCTTTCTTT
CASSLRGGQEAFF
>TRBV19|-|TRBJ1-1|TRBD1
TGTGCCAGTATTTCACAGGGGAAACCTGAAGCTTTCTTT
CASISQGKPEAFF
>TRBV6-1|few|TRBJ1-5|-
TGTGCCAGCAGTGATGTGGTCAGGGGTTTTTTTCAGCCCCAGCATTTT
CASSDVVRGFFQPQHF
>TRBV5-4|-|TRBJ2-3|-
TGTGCCAGCAGCCCGATCGGGGGAGATACGCAGTATTTT
CASSPIGGDTQYF
>TRBV30|-|TRBJ1-4|TRBD1
TGTGCCTCGGCGACAGGACAGGGAGGTGGAAAACTGTTTTTT
CASATGQGGGKLFF
>TRBV2|once|TRBJ2-5|-
TGTGCCAGCAGTGAAGTGTCAGGGATTGGGGAGACCCAGTACTTC
CASSEVSGIGETQYF
>TRBV27|-|TRBJ1-1|TRBD1
TGTGCCAGCAGTCCCAGGACAGGGTGGACTTTGGCTTTCTTT
CASSPRTGWTLAFF
>TRBV15|once|TRBJ1-1|TRBD1
TGTGCCACCAGCAGAGGTTTACAGGGGCCCGTGAACACTGAAGCTTTCTTT
CATSRGLQGPVNTEAFF
>TRBV15|-|TRBJ1-6|-
TGTGCCACCAGCAGAGTTCGAGGTTCACCCCTCCACTTT
CATSRVRGSPLHF
>TRBV5-4|-|TRBJ2-5|TRBD2
TGTGCCAGCAGCTTCACTAGCGGGCAAGAGACCCAGTACTTC
CASSFTSGQETQYF
>TRBV7-9|-|TRBJ2-1|TRBD2
TGTGCCAGCAGCAAAGCCGGGACTAGCCTCAATGAGCAGTTCTTC
CASSKAGTSLNEQFF
>TRBV29-1|-|TRBJ2-1|-
TGCAGCGTTGTAACGGGGTTCAGTGAGCAGTTCTTC
CSVVTGFSEQFF
>TRBV9|few|TRBJ2-2|-
TGTGCCAGCAGCCCGGGACTCCGCGGGGAGCTGTTTTTT
CASSPGLRGELFF
>TRBV11-2|-|TRBJ1-2|-
TGTGCCAGCAGCTTAGATTTCGGTGCGCAGGAAGATTATGGCTACACCTTC
CASSLDFGAQEDYGYTF
>TRBV5-4|-|TRBJ2-7|-
TGTGCCAGCAGTCTTGACAGAAACTCCTACGAGCAGTACTTC
CASSLDRNSYEQYF